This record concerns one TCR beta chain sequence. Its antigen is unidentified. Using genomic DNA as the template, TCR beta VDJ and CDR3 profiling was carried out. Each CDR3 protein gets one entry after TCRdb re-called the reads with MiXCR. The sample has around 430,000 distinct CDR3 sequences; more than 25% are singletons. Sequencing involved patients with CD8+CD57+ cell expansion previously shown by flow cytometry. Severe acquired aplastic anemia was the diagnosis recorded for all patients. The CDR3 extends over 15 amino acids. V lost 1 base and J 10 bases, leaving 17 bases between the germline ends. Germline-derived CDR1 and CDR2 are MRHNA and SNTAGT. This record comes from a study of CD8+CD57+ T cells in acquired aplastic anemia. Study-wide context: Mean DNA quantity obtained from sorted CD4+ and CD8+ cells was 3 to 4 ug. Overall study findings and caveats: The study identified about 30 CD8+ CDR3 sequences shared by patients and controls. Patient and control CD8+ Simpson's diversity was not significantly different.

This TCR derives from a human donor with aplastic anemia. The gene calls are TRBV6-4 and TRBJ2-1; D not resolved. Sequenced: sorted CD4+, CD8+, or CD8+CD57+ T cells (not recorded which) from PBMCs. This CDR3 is CASSDLGYPYEEQFF. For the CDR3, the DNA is TGTGCCAGCAGTGACTTAGGGTACCCGTATGAAGAGCAGTTCTTC.